This T cell receptor (beta chain) was recorded in a study of blood T cell repertoires in COVID-19. The protocol was immunoSEQ multiplex PCR, while the TCRdb copy is restricted to in-frame clones and leaves out a portion. Of about 120,000 clones detected, 80% to 90% appear once; the ten largest clones hold more than 5%. This clone was observed a handful of times. The length of the CDR3 is 17 residues. CDR1 and CDR2 (germline): SGHKS, YYEKEE (reference sequence). Unmatched junction bases numbered 14, after V lost 7 bases and J lost 5 bases. The clonotype comes from a man at least 80 years old with active or convalescent COVID-19. Source material: peripheral blood. The V and J genes are TRBV5-5 and TRBJ2-5; 13 bases are a match to TRBD2. The CDR3 bases are TGTGCCAGCCGCCCCGGGGGGACTAGCGGGGTCAGGGAGACCCAGTACTTC. Residues: CASRPGGTSGVRETQYF. Combining the CDR3 with reference TRBV5-5 and TRBJ2-5 gives the whole variable domain DAGVTQSPTHLIKTRGQQVTLRCSPISGHKSVSWYQQVLGQGPQFIFQYYEKEERGRGNFPDRFSARQFPNYSSELNVNALLLGDSALYLCASRPGGTSGVRETQYFGPGTRLLVL.